This T cell receptor beta chain originates from a study of T cells in localized non-small cell lung cancer. Using immunoSEQ multiplex PCR, the repertoire was profiled, and TCRdb retains in-frame clones only, with some absent. The sample yields around 26,000 clones, 80% to 95% seen once. The CDR3 has 14 amino acids. Germline CDR1 reads SGHTA; CDR2 reads FQGTGA. Deletions cut 5 bases from V and 5 bases from J, with 15 bases between. The source of this sequence is a woman aged 40 to 75 with stage I lung adenocarcinoma. This chain connects TRBV7-3 to TRBJ2-5; D is possibly TRBD1 (6 bases). The specimen was peripheral blood, collected before any cancer treatment. The CDR3 reads CASSPTGQLETQYF. CDR3 nucleotides: TGTGCCAGCAGCCCTACTGGACAGTTGGAGACCCAGTACTTC. The whole variable domain, remainder taken from reference TRBV7-3 and TRBJ2-5, is GAGVSQTPSNKVTEKGKYVELRCDPISGHTALYWYRQSLGQGPEFLIYFQGTGAADDSGLPNDRFFAVRPEGSVSTLKIQRTERGDSAVYLCASSPTGQLETQYFGPGTRLLVL.